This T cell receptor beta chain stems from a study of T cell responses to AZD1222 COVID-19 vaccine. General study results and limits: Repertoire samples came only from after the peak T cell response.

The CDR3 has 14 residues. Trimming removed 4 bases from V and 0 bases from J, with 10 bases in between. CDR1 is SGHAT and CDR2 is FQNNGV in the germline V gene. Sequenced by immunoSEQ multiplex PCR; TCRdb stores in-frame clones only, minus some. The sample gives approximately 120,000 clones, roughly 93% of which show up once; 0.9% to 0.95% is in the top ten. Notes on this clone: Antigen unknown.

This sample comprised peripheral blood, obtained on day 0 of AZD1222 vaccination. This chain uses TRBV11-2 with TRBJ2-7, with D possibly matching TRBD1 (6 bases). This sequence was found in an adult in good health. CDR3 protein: CASSWRQDSYEQYF. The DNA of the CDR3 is TGTGCCAGCAGCTGGCGACAGGACTCCTACGAGCAGTACTTC.